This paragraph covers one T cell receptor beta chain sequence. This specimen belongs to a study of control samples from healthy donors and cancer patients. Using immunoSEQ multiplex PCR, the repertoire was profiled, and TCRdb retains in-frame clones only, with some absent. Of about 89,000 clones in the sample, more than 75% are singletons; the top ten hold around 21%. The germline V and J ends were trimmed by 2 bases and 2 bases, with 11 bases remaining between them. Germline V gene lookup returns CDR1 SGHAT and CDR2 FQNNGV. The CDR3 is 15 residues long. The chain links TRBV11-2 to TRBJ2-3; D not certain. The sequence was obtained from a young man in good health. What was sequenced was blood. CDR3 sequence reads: CASSLLGGNTDTQYF. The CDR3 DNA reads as TGTGCCAGCAGCTTATTGGGTGGAAACACAGATACGCAGTATTTT.